This T cell receptor beta chain was captured in a study of cytomegalovirus exposure and HLA in healthy donors. Background on the study: An earlier analysis identified fewer than 130 million unique TCR beta sequences in 170 million or so T cells. Study findings and constraints: A later analysis found common viral pathogens apparently linked to several of the most significant clusters. Within an earlier analysis, most TCR beta V segments proved productive either about 90% or about 30% of the time.

PCR was performed using 60 Vbeta and 13 Jbeta primers. Generated by immunoSEQ multiplex PCR, the TCRdb table keeps only in-frame clones and is missing some. The data contain about 140,000 clones, 73% of them seen just once; the ten biggest clones take up 1.3%. Concerning this clone: The antigen remains undetermined.

Everyone who donated was a healthy bone marrow donor. CDR1 is SGDLS, CDR2 YYNGEE, per germline. Trimming pared 4 bases from V and 0 bases from J, leaving 12 bases between. This CDR3 is built from 15 residues. The receptor's source is a woman in her thirties or forties in good health and CMV-seronegative. The rearrangement links TRBV9 to TRBJ2-3; D gene uncertain. The sequenced sample consisted of PBMCs. The CDR3 sequence: CASSLQEGSTDTQYF. The CDR3, as DNA: TGTGCCAGCAGCCTCCAGGAAGGTAGCACAGATACGCAGTATTTT.